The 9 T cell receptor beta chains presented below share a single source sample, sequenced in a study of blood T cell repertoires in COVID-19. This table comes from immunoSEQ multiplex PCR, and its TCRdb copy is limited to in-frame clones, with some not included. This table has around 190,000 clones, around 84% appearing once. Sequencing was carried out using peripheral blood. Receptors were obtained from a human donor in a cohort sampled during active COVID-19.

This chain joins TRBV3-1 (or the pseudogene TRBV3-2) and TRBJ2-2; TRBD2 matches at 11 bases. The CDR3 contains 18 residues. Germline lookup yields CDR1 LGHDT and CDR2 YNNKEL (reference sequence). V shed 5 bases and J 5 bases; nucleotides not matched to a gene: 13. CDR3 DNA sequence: TGTGCCAGCAGCTCATCCGTGGTAGCGGGAGGGCGGACCGGGGAGCTGTTTTTT. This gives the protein CASSSSVVAGGRTGELFF.

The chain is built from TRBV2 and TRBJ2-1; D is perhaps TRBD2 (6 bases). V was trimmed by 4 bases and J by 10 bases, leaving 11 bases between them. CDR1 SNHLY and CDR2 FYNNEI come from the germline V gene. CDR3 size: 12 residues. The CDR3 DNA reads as TGTGCCAGCAGTGTAACGAGCGGGGAGCAGTTCTTC. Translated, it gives CASSVTSGEQFF.

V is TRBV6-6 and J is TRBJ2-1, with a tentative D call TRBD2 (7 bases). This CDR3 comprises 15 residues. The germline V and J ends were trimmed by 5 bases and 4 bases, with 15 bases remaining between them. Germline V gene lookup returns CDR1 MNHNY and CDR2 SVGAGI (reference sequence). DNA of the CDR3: TGTGCCAGCAGTCTCGAAGGGAGGGGGTACAATGAGCAGTTCTTC. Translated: CASSLEGRGYNEQFF.

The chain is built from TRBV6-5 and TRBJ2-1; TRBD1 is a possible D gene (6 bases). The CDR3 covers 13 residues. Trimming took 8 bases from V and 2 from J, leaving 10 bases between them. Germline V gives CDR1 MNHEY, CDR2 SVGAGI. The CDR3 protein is CASGGLTYNEQFF. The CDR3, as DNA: TGTGCCAGCGGGGGCTTAACCTACAATGAGCAGTTCTTC.

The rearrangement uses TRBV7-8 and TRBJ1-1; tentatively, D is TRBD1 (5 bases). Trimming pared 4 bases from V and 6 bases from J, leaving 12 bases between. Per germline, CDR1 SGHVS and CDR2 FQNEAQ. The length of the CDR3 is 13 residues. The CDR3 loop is CASSSSGLPEAFF. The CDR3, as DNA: TGTGCCAGCAGCTCTTCAGGGCTTCCTGAAGCTTTCTTT.

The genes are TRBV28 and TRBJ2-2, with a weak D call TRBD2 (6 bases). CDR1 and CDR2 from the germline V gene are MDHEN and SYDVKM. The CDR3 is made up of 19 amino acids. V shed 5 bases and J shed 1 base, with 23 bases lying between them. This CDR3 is CASSPARRRVGENTGELFF. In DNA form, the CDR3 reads TGTGCCAGCAGTCCCGCCCGGCGGAGGGTCGGTGAGAACACCGGGGAGCTGTTTTTT.

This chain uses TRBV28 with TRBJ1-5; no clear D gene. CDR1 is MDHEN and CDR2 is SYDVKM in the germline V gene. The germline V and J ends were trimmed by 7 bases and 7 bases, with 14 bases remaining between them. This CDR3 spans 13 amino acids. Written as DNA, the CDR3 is TGTGCCAGCACCTCGGGTATTCAGCAGCCCCAGCATTTT. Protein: CASTSGIQQPQHF.

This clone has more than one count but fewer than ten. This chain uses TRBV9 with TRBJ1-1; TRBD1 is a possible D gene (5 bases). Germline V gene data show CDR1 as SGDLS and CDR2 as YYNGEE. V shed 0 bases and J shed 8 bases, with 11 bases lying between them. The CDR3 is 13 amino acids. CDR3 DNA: TGTGCCAGCAGCGTAGGGGGCAGGACAGAAGCTTTCTTT. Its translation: CASSVGGRTEAFF.

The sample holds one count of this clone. The CDR3, as DNA: TGTGCCAGCAGCTCGCGGCTCCTTTACAATGAGCAGTTCTTC. Protein: CASSSRLLYNEQFF. The chain has TRBV7-8 and TRBJ2-1; D gene uncertain. Germline CDR1 is SGHVS and CDR2 is FQNEAQ. Trimming removed 4 bases at V and 4 bases at J, with 11 bases between. The CDR3 extends over 14 amino acids.